Listed below are T cell receptor beta chains from one sample, sequenced in a study of blood T cell repertoires in COVID-19. Some clones are missing from TCRdb's copy, which holds only in-frame ones; the method was immunoSEQ multiplex PCR. The sample shows 200,000 to 250,000 clones, 85% to 90% of them seen only once. The sequencing sample was made of peripheral blood. The receptors stem from a man aged 25-45 years with COVID-19, enrolled during active disease. Each CDR3 is given with its conserved first and last residue. D genes are given only for firm matches. Clone size, where shown, is once, few, many, or a class for clones that have expanded.

TRBV5-4	TRBJ2-2	.	.	CASSLGGRISGELFF	TGTGCCAGCAGCTTGGGGGGGCGCATCTCCGGGGAGCTGTTTTTT
TRBV5-6	TRBJ2-7	.	.	CASSSGLRTTYEQYF	TGTGCCAGCAGCTCGGGACTCCGAACTACCTACGAGCAGTACTTC
TRBV27	TRBJ1-1	.	TRBD1	CASTPAGGTKAFF	TGTGCCAGCACCCCGGCAGGGGGCACTAAAGCTTTCTTT
TRBV15	TRBJ1-5	.	.	CATSAQQGPQPQHF	TGTGCCACCAGCGCCCAGCAGGGTCCGCAGCCCCAGCATTTT
TRBV7-9	TRBJ1-6	.	.	CASSLAQGTTYNSPLHF	TGTGCCAGCAGCTTAGCGCAGGGGACGACCTATAATTCACCCCTCCACTTT
TRBV30	TRBJ2-7	.	.	CAWSSGNTYEQYF	TGTGCCTGGAGTTCGGGAAACACCTACGAGCAGTACTTC
TRBV7-2	TRBJ2-1	once	.	CASSFGGAYNEQFF	TGTGCCAGCAGTTTTGGCGGGGCCTACAATGAGCAGTTCTTC
TRBV28	TRBJ2-1	.	TRBD2	CASSVGTSHYNEQFF	TGTGCCAGCAGTGTCGGGACTAGCCACTACAATGAGCAGTTCTTC
TRBV2	TRBJ1-1	.	TRBD1	CAGSGQGLGTEAFF	TGTGCCGGGTCGGGACAGGGCCTGGGCACTGAAGCTTTCTTT
TRBV19	TRBJ2-7	few	TRBD1	CASSAPGQGFHEQYF	TGTGCCAGTAGTGCCCCGGGACAGGGATTTCACGAGCAGTACTTC
TRBV4-1	TRBJ2-3	once	TRBD2	CASSEGGPSDTQYF	TGCGCCAGCAGTGAGGGAGGGCCCTCAGATACGCAGTATTTT
TRBV19	TRBJ2-4	.	.	CASSSEIRGAKNIQYF	TGTGCCAGTAGTTCCGAGATAAGGGGAGCCAAAAACATTCAGTACTTC
TRBV7-9	TRBJ1-2	.	TRBD1	CASSLGQGLTNYGYTF	TGTGCCAGCAGCTTAGGACAGGGCCTTACTAACTATGGCTACACCTTC
TRBV7-9	TRBJ1-1	.	TRBD1	CASSVQGMVNTEAFF	TGTGCCAGCAGCGTACAGGGGATGGTGAACACTGAAGCTTTCTTT
TRBV6-5	TRBJ2-3	once	.	CASSYYGRGTDTQYF	TGTGCCAGCAGTTACTACGGGCGGGGCACAGATACGCAGTATTTT
TRBV18	TRBJ2-7	.	TRBD1	CASSPFLGGEDSYEQYF	TGTGCCAGCTCACCATTCCTAGGGGGCGAGGACTCCTACGAGCAGTACTTC
TRBV9	TRBJ2-1	.	.	CASSPRTPGTGNNEQFF	TGTGCCAGCAGCCCACGGACTCCCGGGACTGGAAACAATGAGCAGTTCTTC
TRBV24-1	TRBJ2-1	once	TRBD2	CATGIAGGLYNEQFF	TGTGCCACCGGGATAGCGGGAGGTCTCTACAATGAGCAGTTCTTC
TRBV6-6	TRBJ1-1	.	.	CASSYSRAEAFF	TGTGCCAGCAGTTACTCACGGGCTGAAGCTTTCTTT
TRBV18	TRBJ1-2	.	.	CASSPPEGQGGFNYGYTF	TGTGCCAGCTCACCACCAGAAGGGCAGGGTGGATTTAACTATGGCTACACCTTC
TRBV5-8	TRBJ2-5	.	TRBD1	CASSSGTGGEETQYF	TGTGCCAGCAGCTCGGGGACAGGGGGCGAGGAGACCCAGTACTTC
TRBV19	TRBJ1-5	.	.	CASKLLGSDQPQHF	TGTGCCAGTAAATTACTAGGATCCGATCAGCCCCAGCATTTT
TRBV4-1	TRBJ1-2	.	.	CASSQQDSLNYGYTF	TGCGCCAGCAGCCAACAGGACAGCTTAAACTATGGCTACACCTTC
TRBV5-1	TRBJ1-6	.	TRBD1	CASSLGTGSSPLHF	TGCGCCAGCAGCCTAGGGACAGGGAGTTCACCCCTCCACTTT
TRBV3-1/TRBV3-2	TRBJ1-5	.	.	CASSQGGGTSSPQHF	TGTGCCAGCAGCCAAGGGGGGGGCACCTCTTCGCCCCAGCATTTT